These 13 T cell receptor beta chains share one sample of origin, sequenced in a study of T cell responses to AZD1222 COVID-19 vaccine. Here immunoSEQ multiplex PCR was the method, and the copy in TCRdb shows in-frame clones only, minus some. Among roughly 150,000 clones listed, roughly 87% were seen once. Sequences were derived from peripheral blood, sampled 28 days after the second AZD1222 dose. Source of these receptors: an adult who received the AZD1222 COVID-19 vaccine.

The DNA of the CDR3 is TGTGCCAGCAGCTTAGGACAGGGAGGAAGAACTAATGAAAAACTGTTTTTT. Translation: CASSLGQGGRTNEKLFF. The gene calls are TRBV7-6 and TRBJ1-4; 7 bases line up with TRBD1. Germline CDR1 reads SGHVS; CDR2 reads FNYEAQ. Unmatched junction bases numbered 6, after V lost 1 base and J lost 1 base. CDR3 length: 17 residues.

V gene TRBV19 combines with J gene TRBJ1-5; possible D gene TRBD1, 5 bases. The germline CDR1 and CDR2 sequences are LNHDA and SQIVND (reference sequence). V was clipped by 2 bases and J by 1 base, with 9 bases between them. The CDR3 contains 15 residues. The CDR3 sequence: CASSISGLSNQPQHF. CDR3 DNA: TGTGCCAGTAGTATATCAGGGCTCAGCAATCAGCCCCAGCATTTT. The full variable domain, rest sourced from reference TRBV19 and TRBJ1-5, is DGGITQSPKYLFRKEGQNVTLSCEQNLNHDAMYWYRQDPGQGLRLIYYSQIVNDFQKGDIAEGYSVSREKKESFPLTVTSAQKNPTAFYLCASSISGLSNQPQHFGDGTRLSIL.

This clone was seen a handful of times. CDR3 sequence (DNA): TGTGCCGCCCAACCTTCGACAGGGCAAGATACGCAGTATTTT. Translating it yields CAAQPSTGQDTQYF. The chain employs TRBV6-5 and TRBJ2-3; 7 positions match TRBD1. CDR1 and CDR2 (germline): MNHEY, SVGAGI. The CDR3 extends over 14 amino acids. The junction had 13 bases not matched to a gene; V was cut back by 11 bases and J by 5 bases.

J is TRBJ2-7 and V is TRBV4-2; D is possibly TRBD1 (6 bases). Trimming shortened V by 4 bases and J by 6 bases, and 13 bases separated the two germline ends. The CDR3 has 13 residues. Germline CDR1 reads LGHNA; CDR2 reads YNFKEQ. CDR3 sequence reads: CASSRVQGAEQYF. The CDR3 nucleotides are TGTGCCAGCAGCCGAGTACAGGGTGCCGAGCAGTACTTC.

This chain uses TRBV5-6 with TRBJ2-7; 8 bases are a match to TRBD1. V lost 4 bases to trimming and J lost 1 base; unmatched junction nucleotides: 7. There are 15 residues in the CDR3. Looked up from germline, CDR1 is SGHDT and CDR2 is YYEEEE. The CDR3 DNA sequence: TGTGCCAGCAGCCCAGGGGGCCCCAATTCCTACGAGCAGTACTTC. It yields the protein CASSPGGPNSYEQYF.

V usage is TRBV24-1 and J usage is TRBJ2-3; 12 nucleotides match TRBD2. V was pared by 4 bases and J by 6 bases, with 7 bases of the junction left unmatched. The CDR3 is 16 amino acids. Germline CDR1 and CDR2: KGHDR and SFDVKD. The CDR3 sequence: CATSDETSGRWDTQYF. The CDR3, as DNA: TGTGCCACCAGTGACGAGACTAGCGGGAGATGGGATACGCAGTATTTT.

CDR3 in amino acids: CASSPLPRGANNSPLHF. The CDR3 DNA sequence: TGTGCCAGCAGTCCGCTCCCCCGGGGGGCAAATAATTCACCCCTCCACTTT. The V call is TRBV2, the J call TRBJ1-6; tentative D call: TRBD1 (6 bases). Trimming took 5 bases from V and 5 from J, leaving 19 bases between them. This CDR3 contains 17 residues. CDR1 is SNHLY, CDR2 FYNNEI, per germline.

This chain joins TRBV5-8 and TRBJ2-3; 12 bases agree with TRBD1. The J segment lost 1 base and the V segment lost 4 bases, leaving 7 bases of the junction unmatched. Per the germline V gene, CDR1 is SGHTS and CDR2 is YDEGEE. The CDR3 contains 17 residues. The chain's CDR3 is CASSGGTGGSGTDTQYF. The CDR3, as DNA: TGTGCCAGCAGCGGCGGGACAGGGGGCTCGGGCACAGATACGCAGTATTTT.

This clone has only one observation. This chain links TRBV6-4 with TRBJ2-1; 10 bases map to TRBD2. V shed 2 bases, J shed 10 bases, and the junction held 8 bases outside the gene matches. From germline, CDR1 is MRHNA and CDR2 SNTAGT. This CDR3 has 15 amino acids. For the CDR3, the DNA is TGTGCCAGCAGTGACGGGGCTAGCGGGGGCGGGGAGCAGTTCTTC. Translating gives CASSDGASGGGEQFF.

In this sample, this clone turned up once. This chain links TRBV7-3 with TRBJ2-4; maybe TRBD2 (6 bases). Germline values: CDR1 SGHTA, CDR2 FQGTGA. CDR3 size: 14 residues. Deletions cut 4 bases from V and 4 bases from J, with 11 bases between. CDR3 sequence reads: CASSSGTLKNIQYF. The DNA for the CDR3 is TGTGCCAGCAGCTCCGGGACTCTGAAAAACATTCAGTACTTC.

The chain links TRBV7-9 to TRBJ1-4; possible D gene TRBD1, 5 bases. The germline CDR1 and CDR2 sequences are SEHNR and FQNEAQ (reference sequence). V shed 2 bases and J shed 0 bases, with 7 bases lying between them. This CDR3 has 15 amino acids. CDR3 loop: CASSLTDTTNEKLFF. The CDR3 nucleotides are TGTGCCAGCAGCTTAACGGACACAACTAATGAAAAACTGTTTTTT.

This chain links TRBV7-9 with TRBJ2-7; TRBD1 matches 7 bases. V lost 4 bases and J lost 1; bases outside the gene matches: 7. The germline gives CDR1 SEHNR, CDR2 FQNEAQ (reference sequence). This CDR3 is 15 amino acids long. CDR3 residues: CASSWDSQGSYEQYF. For the CDR3, the DNA is TGTGCCAGCAGCTGGGACAGCCAGGGTTCCTACGAGCAGTACTTC.

The chain joins TRBV9 to TRBJ2-7; D is uncertain. The CDR3 sequence is 14 residues long. Germline V gives CDR1 SGDLS, CDR2 YYNGEE. Between the trimmed V and J ends, which lost 0 bases and 2 bases, there was a span of 9 bases. The CDR3 DNA reads TGTGCCAGCAGCGTAGTGTCTGATACCTACGAGCAGTACTTC. Translating gives CASSVVSDTYEQYF.